The T cell receptor beta chain under discussion was sequenced for a study of blood T cells in healthy people across ages. Primers used in a second PCR of about 6 to 11 cycles were a sample-barcoded 5' primer and a J-beta primer mix. The study obtained at least 2.5 million CDR3-containing paired-end reads from every sample. TCRdb used MiXCR to reprocess the 5' RACE reads, holding one entry per CDR3 protein. The sample has around 1,900,000 distinct CDR3 sequences, approximately 39% seen once. Donation came from healthy Caucasian individuals in Russia who were aged 6 to 90. CDR1 and CDR2 from the germline V gene are KGHDR and SFDVKD. The junction had 16 bases not matched to a gene; V was cut back by 6 bases and J by 6 bases. There are 17 residues in the CDR3.

The sequence came from a human donor in good health. The chain uses TRBV24-1 and TRBJ2-7; 10 positions agree with TRBD1. The sequenced material came from blood. The CDR3 spells CATSSSLTGTGDTEQYF. The CDR3 region has the DNA TGTGCCACCAGTTCCTCCCTCACCGGGACAGGGGATACCGAGCAGTACTTC.